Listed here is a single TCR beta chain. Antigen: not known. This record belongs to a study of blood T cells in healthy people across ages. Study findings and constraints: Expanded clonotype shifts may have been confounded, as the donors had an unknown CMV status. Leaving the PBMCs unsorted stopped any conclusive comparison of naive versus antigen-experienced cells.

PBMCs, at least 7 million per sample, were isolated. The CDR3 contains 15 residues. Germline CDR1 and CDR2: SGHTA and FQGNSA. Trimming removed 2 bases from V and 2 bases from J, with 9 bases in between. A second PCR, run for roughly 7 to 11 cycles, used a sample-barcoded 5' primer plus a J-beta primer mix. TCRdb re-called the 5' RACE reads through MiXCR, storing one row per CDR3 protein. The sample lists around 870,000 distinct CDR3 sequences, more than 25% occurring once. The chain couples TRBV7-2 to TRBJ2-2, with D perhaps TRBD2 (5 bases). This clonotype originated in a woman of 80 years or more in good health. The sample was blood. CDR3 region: CASSLKGGNTGELFF. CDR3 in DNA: TGTGCCAGCAGCTTAAAAGGAGGTAACACCGGGGAGCTGTTTTTT.